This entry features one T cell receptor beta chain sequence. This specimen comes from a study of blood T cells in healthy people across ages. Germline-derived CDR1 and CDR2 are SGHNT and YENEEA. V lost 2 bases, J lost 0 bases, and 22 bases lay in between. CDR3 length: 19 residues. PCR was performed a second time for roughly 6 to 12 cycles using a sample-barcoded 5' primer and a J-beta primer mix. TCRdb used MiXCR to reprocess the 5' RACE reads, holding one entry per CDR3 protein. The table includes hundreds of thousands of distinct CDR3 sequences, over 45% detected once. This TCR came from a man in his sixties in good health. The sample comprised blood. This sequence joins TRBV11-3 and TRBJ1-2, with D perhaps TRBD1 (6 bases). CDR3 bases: TGTGCCAGCAGCTTATCAAAGTCCCGCGGGGGGCCAGCTAACTATGGCTACACCTTC. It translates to CASSLSKSRGGPANYGYTF.